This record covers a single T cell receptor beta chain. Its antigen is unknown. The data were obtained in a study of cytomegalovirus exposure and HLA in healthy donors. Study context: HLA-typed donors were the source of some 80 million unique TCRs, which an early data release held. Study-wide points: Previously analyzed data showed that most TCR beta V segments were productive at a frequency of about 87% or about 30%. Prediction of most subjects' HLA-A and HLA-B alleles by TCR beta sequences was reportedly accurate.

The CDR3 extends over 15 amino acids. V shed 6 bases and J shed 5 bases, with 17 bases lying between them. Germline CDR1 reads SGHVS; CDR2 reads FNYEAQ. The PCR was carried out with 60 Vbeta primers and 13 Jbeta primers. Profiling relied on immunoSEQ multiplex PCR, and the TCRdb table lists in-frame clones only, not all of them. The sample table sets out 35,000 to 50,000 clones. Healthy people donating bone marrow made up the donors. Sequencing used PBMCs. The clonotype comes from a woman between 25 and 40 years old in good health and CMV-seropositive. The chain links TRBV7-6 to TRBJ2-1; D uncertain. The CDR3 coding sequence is TGTGCCAGCAGTTTCACTCGAGCGCTGGACAATGAGCAGTTCTTC. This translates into CASSFTRALDNEQFF.